These 29 T cell receptor beta chains came from one sample sequenced in a study of long-term antiretroviral therapy in people with HIV. Assay version v3.0 of immunoSEQ was used, and it was run at survey level. Generated by immunoSEQ multiplex PCR, the TCRdb table keeps only in-frame clones and is missing some. The sample records over 25,000 clones, over 75% being singletons. The material was unsorted PBMCs, obtained 0.5 years after starting antiretroviral therapy. These receptor sequences come from a woman between 18 and 30 years old with HIV.

Concerning this clone: Other DNA sequences from this sample encode an identical CDR3 as well. This chain links TRBV15 with TRBJ2-1; D remains ambiguous. Trimming removed 2 bases at V and 5 bases at J, with 10 bases between. The CDR3 consists of 14 residues. Germline CDR1 LNHNV, CDR2 YYDKDF (reference sequence). The CDR3 bases are TGTGCCACCAGCAGACCGGGCTCTAACAATGAGCAGTTCTTC. Translation: CATSRPGSNNEQFF.

This clone was seen only a few times. CDR3 region: CASSYEDQPQHF. The CDR3 bases are TGTGCCAGTAGTTATGAGGATCAGCCCCAGCATTTT. The chain is built from TRBV19 and TRBJ1-5; no definite D call. V was clipped by 5 bases and J by 5 bases, with 7 bases between them. The CDR3 totals 12 residues. The V gene's germline CDR1 is LNHDA and CDR2 SQIVND (reference sequence).

The chain employs TRBV11-2 and TRBJ1-2; no firm D call. V lost 5 bases to trimming and J lost 5 bases, with 12 bases between them. The CDR3 runs 13 residues. Germline-derived CDR1 and CDR2 are SGHAT and FQNNGV. The CDR3 sequence is CASSTPREYGYTF. The CDR3 region has the DNA TGTGCCAGCAGCACACCTCGTGAATATGGCTACACCTTC.

The chain uses TRBV9 and TRBJ2-3, with D possibly matching TRBD2 (6 bases). V lost 1 base and J 2 bases, leaving 11 bases between the germline ends. The CDR3 totals 15 residues. Germline V gene data show CDR1 as SGDLS and CDR2 as YYNGEE. CDR3 DNA: TGTGCCAGCAGCGTACGGGCGGGACTCACAGATACGCAGTATTTT. Its protein is CASSVRAGLTDTQYF.

This clone has only a few counts. The V call is TRBV6-1, the J call TRBJ2-2; either TRBD1 or TRBD2 may supply D (5 bases each). Germline V gives CDR1 MNHNS, CDR2 SASEGT. Deletions cut 8 bases from V and 9 bases from J, with 16 bases between. This CDR3 is built from 13 residues. Here the CDR3 reads CASYIRDRRELFF. Written as DNA, the CDR3 is TGTGCCAGCTACATCCGGGACCGTCGGGAGCTGTTTTTT.

This chain links TRBV7-2 with TRBJ2-1, with 11 nucleotides matching TRBD2. Germline trimming cut 2 bases from V and 8 bases from J; bases unmatched to any gene: 5. Germline V CDR1 and CDR2: SGHTA, FQGNSA. This CDR3 has 15 amino acids. The CDR3 nucleotides read TGTGCCAGCAGCTTAACTAGCGGGAGATCGGATGAGCAGTTCTTC. This gives the protein CASSLTSGRSDEQFF.

This chain uses TRBV19 with TRBJ2-1; D is undetermined. Trimming removed 3 bases at V and 10 bases at J, with 10 bases between. Germline values: CDR1 LNHDA, CDR2 SQIVND (reference sequence). The CDR3 loop spans 12 amino acids. The CDR3 bases are TGTGCCAGTAGTATTACGACCCGGGAGCAGTTCTTC. It specifies CASSITTREQFF.

The V call is TRBV4-1, the J call TRBJ1-5; D ambiguous. The V and J ends lost 1 base and 0 bases respectively, with 13 bases between them. Per the germline V gene, CDR1 is MGHRA and CDR2 is YSYEKL. CDR3 length: 17 amino acids. CDR3 DNA: TGCGCCAGCAGCCAAGGAGCAGACTACTATAGCAATCAGCCCCAGCATTTT. This codes for CASSQGADYYSNQPQHF.

The V and J genes are TRBV7-2 and TRBJ2-3; D possibly corresponds to TRBD2 (6 bases). Germline loops: CDR1 SGHTA, CDR2 FQGNSA. This CDR3 is 16 amino acids long. Deletions cut 8 bases from V and 2 bases from J, with 20 bases between. The CDR3 DNA reads TGTGCCAGCTCGGTCCGGGGCGGGGCTCCCACAGATACGCAGTATTTT. Protein sequence: CASSVRGGAPTDTQYF.

V gene TRBV6-6 combines with J gene TRBJ1-1; 8 bases fit TRBD1. Germline CDR1 MNHNY, CDR2 SVGAGI (reference sequence). The V and J ends lost 2 bases and 1 base, in that order; junction bases with no gene match: 3. The CDR3 extends over 15 amino acids. The CDR3 DNA reads TGTGCCAGCAGTTACACCGGACAGGGGAACACTGAAGCTTTCTTT. This translates into CASSYTGQGNTEAFF.

J is TRBJ1-4 and V is TRBV27; D is ambiguous. The CDR3 spans 15 residues. Germline CDR1 and CDR2: MNHEY and SMNVEV (reference sequence). The V gene lost 3 bases and the J gene lost 0 bases, with 8 bases spanning the gap. DNA for the CDR3: TGTGCCAGCAGTTTGGCCCCTACAACTAATGAAAAACTGTTTTTT. Its protein is CASSLAPTTNEKLFF. Based on the CDR3 plus reference TRBV27 and TRBJ1-4, the full variable domain is EAQVTQNPRYLITVTGKKLTVTCSQNMNHEYMSWYRQDPGLGLRQIYYSMNVEVTDKGDVPEGYKVSRKEKRNFPLILESPSPNQTSLYFCASSLAPTTNEKLFFGSGTQLSVL.

V and J are TRBV19 and TRBJ2-5; 9 bases fit TRBD1. This CDR3 has 16 amino acids. The trim removed 5 bases at V and 4 bases at J, leaving 11 bases unmatched. Germline CDR1 LNHDA, CDR2 SQIVND (reference sequence). The CDR3 nucleotides are TGTGCCAGTAGTTTCTCCGGGACAGGGAAGGGAGAGACCCAGTACTTC. Amino acid sequence: CASSFSGTGKGETQYF.

The chain couples TRBV11-2 to TRBJ2-1; D gene uncertain. Trimming shortened V by 1 base and J by 14 bases, and 12 bases separated the two germline ends. This CDR3 contains 12 residues. CDR1 and CDR2 from the germline V gene are SGHAT and FQNNGV. The chain's CDR3 is CASSLVGESEFF. CDR3 coding DNA: TGTGCCAGCAGCTTAGTAGGAGAATCGGAGTTCTTC. The variable domain in full, completed from reference TRBV11-2 and TRBJ2-1, reads EAGVAQSPRYKIIEKRQSVAFWCNPISGHATLYWYQQILGQGPKLLIQFQNNGVVDDSQLPKDRFSAERLKGVDSTLKIQPAKLEDSAVYLCASSLVGESEFFGPGTRLTVL.

The V gene is TRBV2, the J gene TRBJ2-4; D is ambiguous. V was pared by 3 bases and J by 0 bases, with 12 bases between. The CDR3 is 16 amino acids. CDR1 is SNHLY and CDR2 is FYNNEI in the germline V gene. The CDR3 region has the DNA TGTGCCAGCAGTGATTTGGCACCACTAGCCAAAAACATTCAGTACTTC. Translation gives CASSDLAPLAKNIQYF.

The genes are TRBV29-1 and TRBJ2-7; D may be TRBD1 (6 bases). CDR1 and CDR2 from the germline V gene are SQVTM and ANQGSEA. CDR3 length equals 13 residues. The V end was cut by 6 bases, the J end by 5 bases, with 17 bases between. CDR3 amino acids: CSVAQTQGNEQYF. The CDR3 DNA sequence: TGCAGCGTCGCTCAGACTCAGGGGAACGAGCAGTACTTC.

V is TRBV6-1 and J is TRBJ2-1, with a tentative D call TRBD1 (6 bases). Trimming stripped 6 bases from V and 7 bases from J, with 10 bases between. The germline gives CDR1 MNHNS, CDR2 SASEGT. The CDR3 is made up of 12 amino acids. The CDR3 nucleotides read TGTGCCAGCAGAGATAGGGGGAATGAGCAGTTCTTC. Its translation: CASRDRGNEQFF.

V gene TRBV9 combines with J gene TRBJ1-4; D gene ambiguous. CDR3 length: 12 residues. The germline gives CDR1 SGDLS, CDR2 YYNGEE. V shed 0 bases and J shed 14 bases, with 11 bases lying between them. The CDR3, as DNA: TGTGCCAGCAGCGTAGGGGAGGATAAGCTGTTTTTT. As protein: CASSVGEDKLFF. Filled out from reference TRBV9 and TRBJ1-4, the complete variable domain reads DSGVTQTPKHLITATGQRVTLRCSPRSGDLSVYWYQQSLDQGLQFLIQYYNGEERAKGNILERFSAQQFPDLHSELNLSSLELGDSALYFCASSVGEDKLFFGSGTQLSVL.

This clone was seen just once. This chain joins TRBV5-4 and TRBJ2-1; D not resolved. This CDR3 comprises 12 residues. The germline V and J ends were trimmed by 4 bases and 5 bases, with 7 bases remaining between them. Germline CDR1 and CDR2: SGHNT and YYREEE (reference sequence). The CDR3 sequence is CASSPLNNEQFF. The DNA of the CDR3 is TGTGCCAGCAGCCCCCTAAACAATGAGCAGTTCTTC. Filled out from reference TRBV5-4 and TRBJ2-1, the complete variable domain reads ETGVTQSPTHLIKTRGQQVTLRCSSQSGHNTVSWYQQALGQGPQFIFQYYREEENGRGNFPPRFSGLQFPNYSSELNVNALELDDSALYLCASSPLNNEQFFGPGTRLTVL.

The chain carries TRBV9 and TRBJ2-7; D gene uncertain. Looked up from germline, CDR1 is SGDLS and CDR2 is YYNGEE. This CDR3 is built from 15 residues. Trimming cost V 0 bases and J 3 bases, with 13 bases left between them. This CDR3 is CASSVAPTESYEQYF. CDR3 coding DNA: TGTGCCAGCAGCGTAGCCCCAACCGAGAGCTACGAGCAGTACTTC.

V gene TRBV27 combines with J gene TRBJ1-1; 9 nucleotides agree with TRBD1. From germline, CDR1 is MNHEY and CDR2 SMNVEV (reference sequence). There are 13 residues in the CDR3. The V and J ends lost 6 bases and 5 bases, in that order; junction bases with no gene match: 4. CDR3 nucleotides: TGTGCCAGCAGACCGACAGGGGGGACTGAAGCTTTCTTT. As protein: CASRPTGGTEAFF.

In this sample, this clone turned up once. This chain joins TRBV7-9 and TRBJ1-5; D is possibly TRBD1 (6 bases). V lost 6 bases and J lost 3, with 12 bases in between. Germline assignment: CDR1 SEHNR and CDR2 FQNEAQ (reference sequence). The CDR3 runs 14 residues. This chain's CDR3 is CASSSQGLNQPQHF. The DNA of the CDR3 is TGTGCCAGCAGTTCACAGGGACTCAATCAGCCCCAGCATTTT.

The chain carries TRBV5-1 and TRBJ2-7; D is possibly TRBD1 (6 bases). The V gene lost 0 bases and the J gene lost 7 bases, with 14 bases spanning the gap. The CDR3 sequence is 14 residues long. Germline V gene sequence: CDR1 SGHRS, CDR2 YFSETQ. CDR3 DNA: TGCGCCAGCAGCTTGGCAGGGGCCGCTGGGGAGCAGTACTTC. Protein product: CASSLAGAAGEQYF.

The gene calls are TRBV25-1 and TRBJ1-1; TRBD1 might be the D (6 bases). The germline V and J ends were trimmed by 6 bases and 6 bases, with 11 bases remaining between them. Germline values: CDR1 MGHDK, CDR2 SYGVNS. The CDR3 totals 12 residues. The CDR3 spells CASREDRPEAFF. CDR3 nucleotides: TGTGCCAGCAGGGAGGACAGACCTGAAGCTTTCTTT.

The chain combines TRBV15 with TRBJ1-2; TRBD1 might be the D (6 bases). The CDR3 loop spans 16 amino acids. Germline values: CDR1 LNHNV, CDR2 YYDKDF (reference sequence). The V gene lost 0 bases and the J gene lost 8 bases, with 19 bases spanning the gap. CDR3 bases: TGTGCCACCAGCAGAGATAGGGGGAAACAGGTCCTGGGCTACACCTTC. This translates into CATSRDRGKQVLGYTF.

The chain uses TRBV7-6 and TRBJ2-1; D perhaps matches TRBD2 (6 bases). V lost 5 bases to trimming and J lost 3 bases, with 14 bases between them. This CDR3 is 15 amino acids long. Germline loops: CDR1 SGHVS, CDR2 FNYEAQ. As DNA, the CDR3 is TGTGCCAGCAGCCCTAAACGGGACTTCTACAATGAGCAGTTCTTC. Its translation is CASSPKRDFYNEQFF.

The chain joins TRBV11-2 to TRBJ2-1; 10 bases align to TRBD2. The CDR3 has 19 amino acids. J gave up 0 bases and V 3 bases, and 11 bases lay outside the gene matches. The germline CDR1 and CDR2 sequences are SGHAT and FQNNGV. The CDR3 reads CASSLGRKLAGSSYNEQFF. CDR3 bases: TGTGCCAGCAGCTTGGGTCGAAAACTAGCGGGAAGCTCCTACAATGAGCAGTTCTTC. Full variable domain (rest looked up from reference TRBV11-2 and TRBJ2-1): EAGVAQSPRYKIIEKRQSVAFWCNPISGHATLYWYQQILGQGPKLLIQFQNNGVVDDSQLPKDRFSAERLKGVDSTLKIQPAKLEDSAVYLCASSLGRKLAGSSYNEQFFGPGTRLTVL.

This chain joins TRBV28 and TRBJ2-2; weak D call: TRBD1 (5 bases). This CDR3 region has 16 residues. Germline values: CDR1 MDHEN, CDR2 SYDVKM. V was clipped by 1 base and J by 0 bases, with 9 bases between them. CDR3 in amino acids: CASSLFSGTNTGELFF. The CDR3, as DNA: TGTGCCAGCAGTTTATTTTCAGGGACGAACACCGGGGAGCTGTTTTTT. The entire variable domain, with the rest obtained from reference TRBV28 and TRBJ2-2, is as follows: DVKVTQSSRYLVKRTGEKVFLECVQDMDHENMFWYRQDPGLGLRLIYFSYDVKMKEKGDIPEGYSVSREKKERFSLILESASTNQTSMYLCASSLFSGTNTGELFFGEGSRLTVL.

The chain has TRBV7-8 and TRBJ2-6; 7 bases are shared with TRBD2. The CDR3 spans 17 residues. Germline CDR1 is SGHVS and CDR2 is FQNEAQ. V lost 1 base and J lost 2; bases outside the gene matches: 5. DNA for the CDR3: TGTGCCAGCAGCTTAGATAGGGGAGGGGCTGGGGCCAACGTCCTGACTTTC. Protein sequence: CASSLDRGGAGANVLTF.

This rearrangement joins TRBV19 to TRBJ2-7, with D possibly TRBD1 on 5 matching bases. The CDR3 sequence is 15 residues long. Germline V CDR1 and CDR2: LNHDA, SQIVND (reference sequence). The germline V and J ends were trimmed by 1 base and 3 bases, with 13 bases remaining between them. CDR3 bases: TGTGCCAGTAGTATAGCAGGAGACAGTGGCTACGAGCAGTACTTC. Its translation is CASSIAGDSGYEQYF.